Each of the 9 T cell receptor beta chains below was sequenced from the same sample in a study of STAT5B mutations in CD4+ large granular lymphocyte leukemia. TCRdb keeps only in-frame clones here, not all; method: immunoSEQ multiplex PCR. The table records fewer than 30,000 clones, roughly 79% of them present only once. Source material: CD4+ T cells from blood buffy coats. The receptors come from a human donor in good health.

This chain uses TRBV29-1 with TRBJ2-3, with D perhaps TRBD1 (6 bases). Germline lookup yields CDR1 SQVTM and CDR2 ANQGSEA. The CDR3 is 13 residues long. The CDR3 region is CTTYLRGADTQYF. As DNA, the CDR3 is TGCACCACCTATCTCAGGGGAGCAGATACGCAGTATTTT.

The genes are TRBV6-1 and TRBJ2-2; the match to TRBD2 covers 10 bases. J gave up 5 bases and V 2 bases, and 2 bases lay outside the gene matches. Germline-derived CDR1 and CDR2 are MNHNS and SASEGT. CDR3 length: 15 residues. The CDR3 DNA is TGTGCCAGCAGTGAATTGGGACTAGCGACCGGGGAGCTGTTTTTT. Translation: CASSELGLATGELFF.

The chain is built from TRBV5-4 and TRBJ2-2; 13 positions agree with TRBD2. The CDR3 loop spans 18 amino acids. CDR1 and CDR2 from the germline V gene are SGHNT and YYREEE (reference sequence). Germline trimming cut 4 bases from V and 5 bases from J; bases unmatched to any gene: 11. CDR3 coding DNA: TGTGCCAGCAGCGTGACTAGCGGGGGGCCCAGGGGAACCGGGGAGCTGTTTTTT. Encoded protein: CASSVTSGGPRGTGELFF.

This chain connects TRBV15 to TRBJ2-1, with D hard to call. Germline V lookup: CDR1 LNHNV, CDR2 YYDKDF (reference sequence). V lost 0 bases to trimming and J lost 5 bases, with 5 bases between them. CDR3 length equals 13 residues. The CDR3 DNA is TGTGCCACCAGCAGAGATATAGACAATGAGCAGTTCTTC. Translated, it gives CATSRDIDNEQFF.

This chain connects TRBV27 to TRBJ2-7; 9 bases are a match to TRBD1. Germline-derived CDR1 and CDR2 are MNHEY and SMNVEV (reference sequence). Unmatched junction bases numbered 14, after V lost 4 bases and J lost 4 bases. The CDR3 covers 17 residues. The CDR3 bases are TGTGCCAGCAGTTCTCAATCGGGACAGGGAACTTTATACGAGCAGTACTTC. Amino acids: CASSSQSGQGTLYEQYF.

The J gene is TRBJ1-1, the V gene TRBV6-1; D not resolved. Germline V gives CDR1 MNHNS, CDR2 SASEGT. This CDR3 contains 16 residues. V was cut by 0 bases and J by 0 bases, with 11 bases left in between. The CDR3 sequence: CASSEALSGLNTEAFF. The CDR3 nucleotides read TGTGCCAGCAGTGAAGCGCTTTCCGGGCTGAACACTGAAGCTTTCTTT.

The V gene is TRBV6-1, the J gene TRBJ1-5; a weak D match, TRBD1 (5 bases). The germline V gene has CDR1 MNHNS and CDR2 SASEGT. CDR3 size: 13 residues. V was cut by 8 bases and J by 2 bases, with 10 bases left in between. CDR3 amino acids: CASGGWGNQPQHF. The CDR3 DNA reads TGTGCCAGCGGGGGGTGGGGCAATCAGCCCCAGCATTTT.

This clone turned up a few times. This chain connects TRBV5-4 to TRBJ2-7; no clear D. V dropped 4 bases and J dropped 0 bases, with 8 bases sitting between them. CDR1 SGHNT and CDR2 YYREEE come from the germline V gene (reference sequence). This CDR3 comprises 13 residues. CDR3 bases: TGTGCCAGCAGCGCCGGCTTCTCCTACGAGCAGTACTTC. This translates into CASSAGFSYEQYF.

The V call is TRBV4-2, the J call TRBJ2-5, with 7 bases lining up with TRBD1. CDR3 length equals 15 residues. Germline CDR1 reads LGHNA; CDR2 reads YNFKEQ. V lost 1 base and J lost 5; bases outside the gene matches: 7. The CDR3 bases are TGTGCCAGCAGCCAAGGAGGGGGCGCGGAGGAGACCCAGTACTTC. It yields the protein CASSQGGGAEETQYF.